The 13 T cell receptor beta chains below were found in one sample sequenced in a study of cytomegalovirus exposure and HLA in healthy donors. The PCR used 60 Vbeta and 13 Jbeta primers. Sequencing used immunoSEQ multiplex PCR; TCRdb keeps in-frame clones, though not all of them. This sample has 150,000 to 200,000 clones, with roughly four fifths found just once. The source material was PBMCs. The receptors shown here come from a man between 18 and 29 years old in good health and CMV-seronegative.

The chain is built from TRBV19 and TRBJ1-1; 10 nucleotides match TRBD1. This CDR3 spans 15 amino acids. The germline V gene has CDR1 LNHDA and CDR2 SQIVND (reference sequence). The J segment lost 0 bases and the V segment lost 7 bases, leaving 5 bases of the junction unmatched. CDR3 in amino acids: CASTLTGGLNTEAFF. For the CDR3, the DNA is TGTGCCAGTACATTGACAGGGGGCTTGAACACTGAAGCTTTCTTT.

V and J are TRBV7-9 and TRBJ1-5, with 7 bases that match TRBD1. The V and J ends lost 1 base and 5 bases, in that order; junction bases with no gene match: 14. This CDR3 is built from 18 residues. From germline, CDR1 is SEHNR and CDR2 FQNEAQ (reference sequence). CDR3 loop: CASSLGSTGKEWDQPQHF. The CDR3 DNA follows: TGTGCCAGCAGCTTAGGGTCGACAGGGAAAGAGTGGGATCAGCCCCAGCATTTT.

This rearrangement joins TRBV6-6 to TRBJ2-7; D is uncertain. Trimming left V 6 bases short and J 2 bases short, with 11 bases between. CDR3 length equals 13 residues. Germline V gene lookup returns CDR1 MNHNY and CDR2 SVGAGI (reference sequence). CDR3 bases: TGTGCCAGCAGGGCGGCCCTTCCCTACGAGCAGTACTTC. Amino acids: CASRAALPYEQYF.

The chain combines TRBV4-3 with TRBJ1-2; D ambiguous. The CDR3 runs to 13 residues. CDR1 and CDR2 (germline): LGHNA, YSLEER. Between the trimmed V and J ends, which lost 0 bases and 7 bases, there was a span of 9 bases. This CDR3 reads CASSQDRLTGYTF. For the CDR3, the DNA is TGCGCCAGCAGCCAAGATCGACTCACTGGCTACACCTTC.

In its sample, this clone was seen once. The rearrangement links TRBV29-1 to TRBJ2-7; a possible D gene is TRBD1 (6 bases). CDR3 length: 13 amino acids. Germline V gene lookup returns CDR1 SQVTM and CDR2 ANQGSEA. V was cut by 2 bases and J by 0 bases, with 8 bases left in between. Here the CDR3 reads CSVETGSSYEQYF. CDR3 DNA: TGCAGCGTTGAAACAGGGAGCTCCTACGAGCAGTACTTC.

This rearrangement joins TRBV15 to TRBJ1-2; TRBD1 might be the D (5 bases). This CDR3 region has 15 residues. V was pared by 0 bases and J by 4 bases, with 12 bases between. Germline V gene data show CDR1 as LNHNV and CDR2 as YYDKDF (reference sequence). In nucleotides, the CDR3 is TGTGCCACCAGCAGAGATCATTCGGACACCTATGGCTACACCTTC. Its translation: CATSRDHSDTYGYTF.

This clone was seen just once. The chain recombines TRBV28 with TRBJ2-1; the match to TRBD2 covers 8 bases. This CDR3 contains 16 residues. Losses at the gene ends were 3 bases for V and 5 bases for J; bases not matched to a gene: 9. Looked up from germline, CDR1 is MDHEN and CDR2 is SYDVKM. The CDR3 bases are TGTGCCAGCAGTTTTTTTAGGCGGGAGGCGCACAATGAGCAGTTCTTC. Amino acid sequence: CASSFFRREAHNEQFF.

This chain uses TRBV7-9 with TRBJ2-1; 10 positions match TRBD2. The CDR3 has 16 residues. Trimming removed 0 bases from V and 4 bases from J; junction bases left unmatched: 3. The germline V gene encodes CDR1 SEHNR and CDR2 FQNEAQ (reference sequence). DNA for the CDR3: TGTGCCAGCAGCTTAGCCGGGACTAGCGTTTACAATGAGCAGTTCTTC. Protein product: CASSLAGTSVYNEQFF.

The rearrangement uses TRBV19 and TRBJ2-7; 11 nucleotides align to TRBD2. The CDR3 runs 13 residues. Germline V lookup: CDR1 LNHDA, CDR2 SQIVND (reference sequence). The junction had 0 bases not matched to a gene; V was cut back by 6 bases and J by 2 bases. Here the CDR3 DNA reads TGTGCCAGTAGGACTAGCGGGACCTACGAGCAGTACTTC. Its protein is CASRTSGTYEQYF.

The CDR3 loop is CASSKGLGLAGGMSYEQYF. DNA of the CDR3: TGTGCCAGCAGTAAAGGACTTGGACTAGCGGGAGGAATGTCCTACGAGCAGTACTTC. The chain is built from TRBV6-1 and TRBJ2-7; 14 bases align to TRBD2. Germline V gene lookup returns CDR1 MNHNS and CDR2 SASEGT. J was trimmed by 1 base and V by 5 bases; bases with no gene match: 13. The CDR3 length is 19 residues.

There are a few counts of this clone. The V and J genes are TRBV6-1 and TRBJ1-5; TRBD1 might be the D (6 bases). This CDR3 region has 11 residues. Germline CDR1 is MNHNS and CDR2 is SASEGT. V was trimmed by 6 bases and J by 8 bases, leaving 8 bases between them. CDR3 loop: CASSYREPQHF. The CDR3 coding sequence is TGTGCCAGCAGCTACAGGGAGCCCCAGCATTTT.

CDR3 bases: TGTGCCAGCAGCTTAGCGTTTCGACGGCTAGCGGGAGTTCACGGGGAGCTGTTTTTT. Translation: CASSLAFRRLAGVHGELFF. The gene calls are TRBV7-2 and TRBJ2-2; 10 nucleotides match TRBD2. Losses at the gene ends were 0 bases for V and 7 bases for J; bases not matched to a gene: 14. Germline V gene lookup returns CDR1 SGHTA and CDR2 FQGNSA. This CDR3 spans 19 amino acids.

V is TRBV6-6 and J is TRBJ1-5, with TRBD1 matching 7 bases. This CDR3 contains 16 residues. CDR1 and CDR2 (germline): MNHNY, SVGAGI (reference sequence). The junction had 16 bases not matched to a gene; V was cut back by 8 bases and J by 6 bases. The CDR3 sequence: CASSRATNRGAQPQHF. The CDR3, as DNA: TGTGCCAGCTCTCGCGCCACAAACAGGGGTGCTCAGCCCCAGCATTTT.